A single sample gave rise to the 18 T cell receptor beta chains below, sequenced in a study of blood T cell repertoires in COVID-19. The method was immunoSEQ multiplex PCR; TCRdb's version includes in-frame clones alone and lacks a portion of them. Of 200,000 or so clones listed, around 79% are singletons. Sequencing input: peripheral blood. The receptors were gathered from a man in his fifties or sixties with active or convalescent COVID-19.

The chain has TRBV12-3 or TRBV12-4 and TRBJ1-2; tentatively, D is TRBD1 (5 bases). Between the trimmed V and J ends, which lost 7 bases and 8 bases, there was a span of 14 bases. The CDR3 runs 12 residues. In DNA form, the CDR3 reads TGTGCCAGCAAAGCGAGGCAGGGAGGCTACACCTTC. This sequence encodes CASKARQGGYTF.

This chain links TRBV9 with TRBJ2-2; TRBD2 matches at 7 bases. Germline CDR1 and CDR2: SGDLS and YYNGEE. J lost 1 base, V lost 2 bases, and 2 bases had no gene match. The CDR3 covers 15 residues. The CDR3 reads CASSVGGRNTGELFF. The CDR3 DNA reads TGTGCCAGCAGCGTTGGCGGGAGGAACACCGGGGAGCTGTTTTTT.

CDR3 residues: CANSGTGYEQYF. The CDR3, as DNA: TGTGCCAATTCCGGGACAGGCTACGAGCAGTACTTC. This chain connects TRBV6-5 to TRBJ2-7; 8 nucleotides align to TRBD1. V trimming: 10 bases; J trimming: 3 bases; junction bases outside the gene matches: 5. Germline V gives CDR1 MNHEY, CDR2 SVGAGI. The CDR3 is 12 residues long.

This chain uses TRBV11-3 with TRBJ1-4; 8 bases are a match to TRBD1. CDR3 length: 18 amino acids. J lost 0 bases, V lost 4 bases, and 10 bases had no gene match. Germline V gene sequence: CDR1 SGHNT, CDR2 YENEEA. The CDR3 reads CASSSRGREGATNEKLFF. The CDR3 DNA is TGTGCCAGCAGCTCCAGGGGGCGAGAGGGGGCAACTAATGAAAAACTGTTTTTT.

The V call is TRBV28, the J call TRBJ1-5, with D possibly matching TRBD1 (6 bases). Germline CDR1 and CDR2: MDHEN and SYDVKM. The CDR3 spans 15 residues. With 3 bases removed from V and 3 bases from J, the gap between germline ends came to 12 bases. CDR3 in amino acids: CASSFSDRYNQPQHF. The DNA for the CDR3 is TGTGCCAGCAGTTTTTCAGACAGGTACAATCAGCCCCAGCATTTT.

The chain couples TRBV5-4 to TRBJ2-1, with D hard to call. The germline CDR1 and CDR2 sequences are SGHNT and YYREEE (reference sequence). Trimming left V 0 bases short and J 10 bases short, with 14 bases between. The CDR3 is made up of 14 amino acids. The CDR3 nucleotides are TGTGCCAGCAGCTTGGATGGTAGTTCAACCGAGCAGTTCTTC. This translates into CASSLDGSSTEQFF.

This clone was seen more than once but under ten times. The chain has TRBV29-1 and TRBJ2-7, with D perhaps given as TRBD1 or TRBD2 (6 bases each). Trimming stripped 7 bases from V and 2 bases from J, with 12 bases between. The CDR3 contains 12 residues. Germline V gene lookup returns CDR1 SQVTM and CDR2 ANQGSEA. In DNA form, the CDR3 reads TGCAGCGGGGGGGCAGGGGCCTACGAGCAGTACTTC. It yields the protein CSGGAGAYEQYF.

This clone was recorded only once. V and J are TRBV7-7 and TRBJ2-1, with D hard to call. V shed 5 bases and J shed 7 bases, with 18 bases lying between them. This CDR3 has 15 amino acids. CDR1 is SSHAT and CDR2 is FNYEAQ in the germline V gene (reference sequence). CDR3 in amino acids: CASSQQFAHGNEQFF. The CDR3 DNA follows: TGTGCCAGCAGCCAACAGTTCGCGCATGGAAATGAGCAGTTCTTC. The entire variable domain, with the rest obtained from reference TRBV7-7 and TRBJ2-1, is as follows: GAGVSQSPRYKVTKRGQDVTLRCDPISSHATLYWYQQALGQGPEFLTYFNYEAQPDKSGLPSDRFSAERPEGSISTLTIQRTEQRDSAMYRCASSQQFAHGNEQFFGPGTRLTVL.

The chain links TRBV11-1 to TRBJ2-7; D possibly corresponds to TRBD2 (5 bases). V was cut by 5 bases and J by 3 bases, with 17 bases left in between. The length of the CDR3 is 15 residues. Germline CDR1 and CDR2: SGHAT and FQDESV (reference sequence). This CDR3 is CASSRNSDYYYEQYF. The CDR3 bases are TGTGCCAGCAGCCGAAACTCTGACTACTACTACGAGCAGTACTTC.

The chain has TRBV27 and TRBJ2-7; TRBD1 aligns across 8 bases. Germline V gives CDR1 MNHEY, CDR2 SMNVEV (reference sequence). Trimming removed 3 bases from V and 7 bases from J; junction bases left unmatched: 8. The CDR3 spans 14 residues. The CDR3 region has the DNA TGTGCCAGCAGTTTCCCCGGGACAGGAGGTGAGCAGTACTTC. Translated, it gives CASSFPGTGGEQYF.

This clone was counted only a few times. The chain couples TRBV7-2 to TRBJ2-7, with a weak D call TRBD2 (5 bases). The CDR3 has 14 residues. Germline V gene sequence: CDR1 SGHTA, CDR2 FQGNSA. Trimming pared 3 bases from V and 3 bases from J, leaving 12 bases between. The CDR3 loop is CASSFEGKFYEQYF. In nucleotides, the CDR3 is TGTGCCAGCAGCTTTGAGGGCAAGTTCTACGAGCAGTACTTC.

The rearrangement uses TRBV5-1 and TRBJ1-2, with TRBD1 matching 7 bases. Unmatched junction bases numbered 5, after V lost 3 bases and J lost 0 bases. This CDR3 has 15 residues. The V gene's germline CDR1 is SGHRS and CDR2 YFSETQ. The CDR3 loop is CASSSEGTANYGYTF. In DNA form, the CDR3 reads TGCGCCAGCAGCTCGGAAGGGACAGCTAACTATGGCTACACCTTC.

The CDR3 nucleotides are TGTGCCAGCAGCTTGGCGTGGGAGCCCTTCCAGTACTTC. Residues: CASSLAWEPFQYF. The gene calls are TRBV5-5 and TRBJ2-5, with a tentative D call TRBD2 (5 bases). The CDR3 totals 13 residues. The V end lost 0 bases, the J end lost 10 bases, and 13 bases lay between the germline ends. From germline, CDR1 is SGHKS and CDR2 YYEKEE (reference sequence).

V is TRBV5-1 and J is TRBJ1-1, with D maybe TRBD1 (6 bases). Germline V gives CDR1 SGHRS, CDR2 YFSETQ. Deletions cut 1 base from V and 4 bases from J, with 8 bases between. This CDR3 comprises 13 residues. In nucleotides, the CDR3 is TGCGCCAGCAGCTTGATAGGGGGCACTGAAGCTTTCTTT. Protein product: CASSLIGGTEAFF. The full variable domain, in which reference TRBV5-1 and TRBJ1-1 provide the parts outside the CDR3, is KAGVTQTPRYLIKTRGQQVTLSCSPISGHRSVSWYQQTPGQGLQFLFEYFSETQRNKGNFPGRFSGRQFSNSRSEMNVSTLELGDSALYLCASSLIGGTEAFFGQGTRLTVV.

This clone was seen a few times. This chain uses TRBV11-2 with TRBJ1-5; TRBD1 matches 10 bases. Losses at the gene ends were 5 bases for V and 4 bases for J; bases not matched to a gene: 5. This CDR3 region has 15 residues. From germline, CDR1 is SGHAT and CDR2 FQNNGV. CDR3 protein: CASSRGQGVNQPQHF. The CDR3 region has the DNA TGTGCCAGCAGCCGAGGACAGGGGGTTAATCAGCCCCAGCATTTT.

The table lists this clone with a few counts. The V call is TRBV10-3, the J call TRBJ1-5; 7 positions match TRBD1. Germline V gene sequence: CDR1 ENHRY, CDR2 SYGVKD. The junction had 15 bases not matched to a gene; V was cut back by 10 bases and J by 9 bases. The length of the CDR3 is 14 residues. The CDR3 is CASTGTDPTGPQHF. The CDR3 DNA reads TGTGCCAGCACCGGGACAGATCCCACCGGGCCCCAGCATTTT.

J is TRBJ1-1 and V is TRBV10-3; TRBD1 is a possible D gene (6 bases). The germline gives CDR1 ENHRY, CDR2 SYGVKD. This CDR3 spans 14 amino acids. With 7 bases removed from V and 4 bases from J, the gap between germline ends came to 16 bases. The CDR3, as DNA: TGTGCCATCACTTTGGACAGAGGCGGCACTGAAGCTTTCTTT. This sequence encodes CAITLDRGGTEAFF.

The gene calls are TRBV6-6 and TRBJ2-1, with 7 bases lining up with TRBD1. Germline CDR1 MNHNY, CDR2 SVGAGI (reference sequence). This CDR3 contains 12 residues. The trim removed 6 bases at V and 9 bases at J, leaving 5 bases unmatched. The CDR3 is CASRKTGAEQFF. CDR3 in DNA: TGTGCCAGCAGGAAAACAGGGGCTGAGCAGTTCTTC.